This TCR beta chain was recovered during a study of blood T cell repertoires in COVID-19 (dated by TCRdb to 2020 to 2021). Background for the entire study: Samples covering the acute and convalescent phases of COVID-19 were provided by collaborators in the United States, Italy and Spain. The prospective study material was composed of cDNA or gDNA derived from T cells, B-cell-depleted T cells, or PBMCs. HLA class I and class II types, where available, came from metadata supplied by the sample provider rather than from assay-based typing. The dataset comprised deeply sampled blood TCRbeta repertoires from subjects exposed to, actively infected with, or recovered from COVID-19. The repertoires were released in a freely available public database intended as a resource for research on the immune response to SARS-CoV-2. Samples were obtained from the ongoing ImmuneRACE study (first 160 participants) and from about 1,300 subjects provided by 6 global collaborators. The sample metadata nearly always contained a de-identified subject ID, COVID-19 status, age in years and sex. The research as a whole found: The quantity of clinical and demographic metadata differed by source and by participant and was supplied without curation.

Collaborating institutions collected whole blood in K2EDTA tubes following their own protocols. For TCRbeta analysis, collaborators shipped samples in one of three forms: frozen whole blood, isolated PBMCs, or DNA extracted from either of those sample types. V gives up 6 bases and J gives up 5 bases, and the segment between their germline ends measures 11 bases. The CDR3 measures 12 amino acids from cysteine to phenylalanine. Only CDR3 DNA is held: 36 bases, read in frame from base 1. From the germline V gene (reference sequence), CDR1 is MNHEY and CDR2 is SMNVEV. This clone turned up a few times. It has no known antigen specificity. Base-call qualities are not available, and no considerably larger clone is one nucleotide away. TCRbeta CDR3 regions were amplified from genomic DNA using the immunoSEQ Assay, a bias-controlled multiplex PCR. Turning to the authors' computational methods: Within the assay, amplification of reference gene primers was used to estimate how many nucleated cells each sample contained. Sequence reads were collapsed and filtered to measure the absolute abundance of every unique TCRbeta CDR3 rearrangement. For each sample, productive Simpson clonality was calculated by taking the square root of Simpson's diversity index across productive rearrangements. The clones in this table, taken by TCRdb from immuneACCESS, are in-frame only. Not every clone is retained; where verified, under half of the shortfall comes from an unresolved V gene, and the cause of the rest is unknown. That table gives V, J and clone size, and the DNA gave D and trimming. The sample table holds about 190,000 clones, of which roughly 80% were seen once. The ten most abundant clones make up around 15% of the sample.

The TCR was taken from a man aged 55-75 years with active or convalescent COVID-19. The sequenced sample consisted of peripheral blood. Here the chain combines TRBV27 and TRBJ2-7; matching of 5 bases hints at TRBD2 as the D gene. The CDR3 protein: CASSPRTDEQYF. The DNA sequence is given as TGTGCCAGCAGCCCGAGGACTGACGAGCAGTACTTC.